Listed below are T cell receptor beta chains from one sample, sequenced in a study of control samples from healthy donors and cancer patients. Measured with immunoSEQ multiplex PCR; TCRdb has only the in-frame clones, and not every one. Of some 150,000 clones detected, roughly 94% appear once; the ten largest clones hold 5.7%. The sample was blood. Receptors originate from a middle-aged man in good health. The CDR3 runs from the conserved cysteine through the conserved F or W. Fields, in order: V gene, J gene, clone size, CDR3 length, D gene, CDR3 protein, CDR3 DNA. D genes are given only for firm matches. Where a row states a size, it is once, few, many or the class of an expanded clone; other rows omit it.

v_call: TRBV5-6; j_call: TRBJ1-5; clone_size: NA; cdr3_length: 16; d_call: TRBD1; cdr3_aa: CASSRLTGASNQPQHF; cdr3_nt: TGTGCCAGCAGCCGCCTGACAGGGGCTAGCAATCAGCCCCAGCATTTT
v_call: TRBV3-1/TRBV3-2; j_call: TRBJ2-2; clone_size: NA; cdr3_length: 12; d_call: NA; cdr3_aa: CASRPGPGELFF; cdr3_nt: TGTGCCAGCAGGCCAGGCCCCGGGGAGCTGTTTTTT
v_call: TRBV28; j_call: TRBJ2-1; clone_size: once; cdr3_length: 10; d_call: NA; cdr3_aa: CASKGTSQFF; cdr3_nt: TGTGCCAGCAAGGGAACCTCTCAGTTCTTC
v_call: TRBV5-5; j_call: TRBJ1-1; clone_size: NA; cdr3_length: 11; d_call: TRBD1; cdr3_aa: CASGQGPEAFF; cdr3_nt: TGTGCCAGCGGACAGGGGCCTGAAGCTTTCTTT
v_call: TRBV28; j_call: TRBJ2-7; clone_size: NA; cdr3_length: 14; d_call: NA; cdr3_aa: CASSPGAIPYEQYF; cdr3_nt: TGTGCCAGCAGCCCGGGCGCTATCCCCTACGAGCAGTACTTC
v_call: TRBV3-1/TRBV3-2; j_call: TRBJ1-2; clone_size: once; cdr3_length: 15; d_call: TRBD1; cdr3_aa: CASSHGDRANYGYTF; cdr3_nt: TGTGCCAGCAGCCATGGGGACAGGGCTAACTATGGCTACACCTTC
v_call: TRBV19; j_call: TRBJ1-6; clone_size: NA; cdr3_length: 13; d_call: NA; cdr3_aa: CASSMGLDSPLHF; cdr3_nt: TGTGCCAGTAGTATGGGCCTAGATTCACCCCTCCACTTT
v_call: TRBV5-1; j_call: TRBJ2-5; clone_size: NA; cdr3_length: 16; d_call: TRBD2; cdr3_aa: CASSGRGGDRQETQYF; cdr3_nt: TGCGCCAGCTCGGGGCGGGGGGGCGATCGACAAGAGACCCAGTACTTC
v_call: TRBV25-1; j_call: TRBJ2-2; clone_size: NA; cdr3_length: 17; d_call: TRBD1; cdr3_aa: CASSGFTGGRNTGELFF; cdr3_nt: TGTGCCAGCAGTGGATTTACAGGGGGCAGGAACACCGGGGAGCTGTTTTTT
v_call: TRBV6-1; j_call: TRBJ1-2; clone_size: few; cdr3_length: 15; d_call: TRBD1; cdr3_aa: CASSDKGQGSYGYTF; cdr3_nt: TGTGCCAGCAGTGATAAGGGACAGGGTAGCTATGGCTACACCTTC
v_call: TRBV19; j_call: TRBJ2-7; clone_size: once; cdr3_length: 16; d_call: NA; cdr3_aa: CASSIFAPGGTYEQYF; cdr3_nt: TGTGCCAGTAGTATATTCGCCCCTGGGGGAACCTACGAGCAGTACTTC
v_call: TRBV4-1; j_call: TRBJ2-3; clone_size: NA; cdr3_length: 19; d_call: TRBD1; cdr3_aa: CASSQITGARVRGTDTQYF; cdr3_nt: TGCGCCAGCAGCCAAATCACAGGGGCGCGAGTTAGGGGCACAGATACGCAGTATTTT
v_call: TRBV11-2; j_call: TRBJ1-2; clone_size: NA; cdr3_length: 14; d_call: NA; cdr3_aa: CASSLSTLIYGYTF; cdr3_nt: TGTGCCAGCAGCTTGAGTACTCTAATCTATGGCTACACCTTC
v_call: TRBV15; j_call: TRBJ2-7; clone_size: NA; cdr3_length: 15; d_call: TRBD1; cdr3_aa: CATSRGRTGGYEQYF; cdr3_nt: TGTGCCACCAGCAGAGGACGGACAGGGGGGTACGAGCAGTACTTC
v_call: TRBV28; j_call: TRBJ2-7; clone_size: NA; cdr3_length: 15; d_call: TRBD1; cdr3_aa: CASSLSGTGANEQYF; cdr3_nt: TGTGCCAGCAGTTTATCCGGGACAGGGGCCAACGAGCAGTACTTC
v_call: TRBV19; j_call: TRBJ1-6; clone_size: NA; cdr3_length: 13; d_call: NA; cdr3_aa: CASSLGFNSPLHF; cdr3_nt: TGTGCCAGTAGTTTGGGGTTCAATTCACCCCTCCACTTT
v_call: TRBV7-2; j_call: TRBJ2-7; clone_size: NA; cdr3_length: 12; d_call: TRBD1; cdr3_aa: CATGQGSYEQYF; cdr3_nt: TGTGCCACCGGACAGGGTTCCTACGAGCAGTACTTC
v_call: TRBV5-1; j_call: TRBJ1-5; clone_size: NA; cdr3_length: 15; d_call: TRBD1; cdr3_aa: CASSLGTGKNQPQHF; cdr3_nt: TGCGCCAGCAGCTTAGGGACAGGGAAAAATCAGCCCCAGCATTTT
v_call: TRBV19; j_call: TRBJ1-5; clone_size: NA; cdr3_length: 12; d_call: NA; cdr3_aa: CASRDSNQPQHF; cdr3_nt: TGTGCCAGTAGGGATAGCAATCAGCCCCAGCATTTT
v_call: TRBV7-7; j_call: TRBJ1-3; clone_size: NA; cdr3_length: 13; d_call: NA; cdr3_aa: CASSSGHGNTIYF; cdr3_nt: TGTGCCAGCAGCTCCGGACACGGAAACACCATATATTTT
v_call: TRBV2; j_call: TRBJ1-2; clone_size: NA; cdr3_length: 14; d_call: NA; cdr3_aa: CASSDPDSLRGYTF; cdr3_nt: TGTGCCAGCAGTGATCCGGACAGTCTACGGGGCTACACCTTC
v_call: TRBV7-9; j_call: TRBJ1-1; clone_size: once; cdr3_length: 14; d_call: TRBD1; cdr3_aa: CASSSGQENTEAFF; cdr3_nt: TGTGCCAGCAGCTCGGGACAGGAGAACACTGAAGCTTTCTTT
v_call: TRBV28; j_call: TRBJ1-3; clone_size: NA; cdr3_length: 14; d_call: NA; cdr3_aa: CASTLGGSGNTIYF; cdr3_nt: TGTGCCAGCACTCTTGGGGGGTCTGGAAACACCATATATTTT
v_call: TRBV7-2; j_call: TRBJ1-1; clone_size: NA; cdr3_length: 14; d_call: NA; cdr3_aa: CASSSETFGTEAFF; cdr3_nt: TGTGCCAGCAGCTCAGAGACCTTCGGGACTGAAGCTTTCTTT
v_call: TRBV5-8; j_call: TRBJ1-2; clone_size: NA; cdr3_length: 16; d_call: NA; cdr3_aa: CASSLEGVRGGPGYTF; cdr3_nt: TGTGCCAGCAGCTTGGAGGGGGTCAGGGGAGGCCCTGGCTACACCTTC
v_call: TRBV28; j_call: TRBJ1-3; clone_size: once; cdr3_length: 17; d_call: TRBD1; cdr3_aa: CASSLGQDLTAGNTIYF; cdr3_nt: TGTGCCAGCAGCCTGGGACAGGACCTTACCGCTGGAAACACCATATATTTT
v_call: TRBV30; j_call: TRBJ1-6; clone_size: NA; cdr3_length: 14; d_call: TRBD1; cdr3_aa: CAWSVLDRVPPLHF; cdr3_nt: TGTGCCTGGAGTGTACTAGACAGGGTCCCACCCCTCCACTTT
v_call: TRBV11-2; j_call: TRBJ2-2; clone_size: once; cdr3_length: 18; d_call: TRBD2; cdr3_aa: CASSPRLAGAANTGELFF; cdr3_nt: TGTGCCAGCAGCCCAAGACTAGCGGGGGCCGCGAACACCGGGGAGCTGTTTTTT
v_call: TRBV6-1; j_call: TRBJ1-4; clone_size: NA; cdr3_length: 17; d_call: NA; cdr3_aa: CASSEWGRGATNEKLFF; cdr3_nt: TGTGCCAGCAGTGAATGGGGTAGGGGAGCAACTAATGAAAAACTGTTTTTT
v_call: TRBV7-9; j_call: TRBJ2-7; clone_size: NA; cdr3_length: 15; d_call: TRBD1; cdr3_aa: CASSLAAVRQGEQYF; cdr3_nt: TGTGCCAGCAGCTTAGCGGCGGTTAGACAGGGGGAGCAGTACTTC
v_call: TRBV28; j_call: TRBJ2-1; clone_size: NA; cdr3_length: 16; d_call: NA; cdr3_aa: CASSSWTAINYNEQFF; cdr3_nt: TGTGCCAGCAGTTCTTGGACAGCTATTAACTACAATGAGCAGTTCTTC
v_call: TRBV3-1/TRBV3-2; j_call: TRBJ1-2; clone_size: NA; cdr3_length: 14; d_call: NA; cdr3_aa: CASNLGGANYGYTF; cdr3_nt: TGTGCCAGCAACCTAGGAGGTGCTAACTATGGCTACACCTTC
v_call: TRBV6-5; j_call: TRBJ1-4; clone_size: once; cdr3_length: 16; d_call: TRBD1; cdr3_aa: CASSYSRQGANEKLFF; cdr3_nt: TGTGCCAGCAGTTACTCCCGGCAGGGGGCTAATGAAAAACTGTTTTTT
v_call: TRBV6-2/TRBV6-3; j_call: TRBJ2-5; clone_size: NA; cdr3_length: 11; d_call: NA; cdr3_aa: CASSYLETQYF; cdr3_nt: TGTGCCAGCAGTTACTTAGAGACCCAGTACTTC
v_call: TRBV11-2; j_call: TRBJ1-6; clone_size: NA; cdr3_length: 14; d_call: NA; cdr3_aa: CASSRGSYNSPLHF; cdr3_nt: TGTGCCAGCTCCAGGGGCTCCTATAATTCACCCCTCCACTTT
v_call: TRBV6-1; j_call: TRBJ1-4; clone_size: NA; cdr3_length: 15; d_call: NA; cdr3_aa: CASSEFGRYNEKLFF; cdr3_nt: TGTGCCAGCAGTGAATTCGGACGGTATAATGAAAAACTGTTTTTT
v_call: TRBV30; j_call: TRBJ1-2; clone_size: NA; cdr3_length: 14; d_call: NA; cdr3_aa: CAWSTPPESYGYTF; cdr3_nt: TGTGCCTGGAGTACCCCGCCGGAGTCCTATGGCTACACCTTC
v_call: TRBV24-1; j_call: TRBJ2-3; clone_size: NA; cdr3_length: 14; d_call: NA; cdr3_aa: CATSAEPPRDTQYF; cdr3_nt: TGTGCCACCAGTGCGGAACCCCCTCGGGATACGCAGTATTTT